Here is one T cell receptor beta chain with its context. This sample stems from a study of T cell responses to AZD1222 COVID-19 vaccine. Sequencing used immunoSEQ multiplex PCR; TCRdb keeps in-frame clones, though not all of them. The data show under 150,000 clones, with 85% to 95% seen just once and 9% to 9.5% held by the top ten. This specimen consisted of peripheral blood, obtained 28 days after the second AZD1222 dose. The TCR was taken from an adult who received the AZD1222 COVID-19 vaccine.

CDR3 loop: CAIKRQGVTEAFF. CDR3 bases: TGTGCCATCAAACGACAGGGGGTCACTGAAGCTTTCTTT. V is TRBV10-3 and J is TRBJ1-1; 9 bases fit TRBD1. V trimming: 7 bases; J trimming: 4 bases; junction bases outside the gene matches: 4. This CDR3 spans 13 amino acids. The germline V gene has CDR1 ENHRY and CDR2 SYGVKD.